This TCR beta chain was recorded in a study of blood T cells in healthy people across ages. The study, taken as a whole, reports: Per million T cells, the diversity of TCR beta decreased roughly linearly as age advanced. Changes seen in expanded clonotypes were possibly confounded by donor CMV status left unknown.

With regard to this clonotype: Its antigen is as yet unknown.

A second PCR, run for about 7 to 11 cycles, used a sample-barcoded 5' primer plus a J-beta primer mix. Carrying 12 random nucleotides, a template-switch adaptor labeled each individual cDNA molecule. A single record per CDR3 protein comes from TCRdb applying MiXCR to the 5' RACE reads. Among some 900,000 distinct CDR3 sequences listed, under 50% were seen once. There were healthy Caucasian individuals from Russia, aged about 6 to 95, serving as donors. The germline V gene encodes CDR1 LGHDT and CDR2 YNNKEL (reference sequence). V lost 7 bases to trimming and J lost 4 bases, with 10 bases between them. The CDR3 consists of 13 residues.

The chain carries TRBV3-1 and TRBJ2-2, with D perhaps assigned TRBD1 or TRBD2 (5 bases each). The sequencing input was blood. The sequence came from a man aged 30 to 45 in good health. CDR3 bases: TGTGCCAGCACTCTGAGGGGCACCGGGGAGCTGTTTTTT. It specifies CASTLRGTGELFF.